This record concerns one T cell receptor beta chain sequence. The target antigen is unknown. The CDR3 has 16 amino acids. Germline V gene data show CDR1 as LGHNA and CDR2 as YSLEER. The ends were cut back, 0 bases at V and 0 bases at J, with 9 bases in the middle. This record comes from a study of T-cell memory formation after mild COVID-19. Broader study findings: Among contracting clones, CD4+ were mainly CM/EM and CD8+ enriched in EMRA. Some responding clones appeared in pre-infection memory, suggesting cross-reactive memory joined.

In TCRdb, the 5' RACE reads were re-called with MiXCR into one record per CDR3 protein. The repertoire consists of about 210,000 distinct CDR3 sequences, with under 30% occurring once and the leading ten covering over 9.5%. This receptor was taken from an adult woman who had mild COVID-19 (a few samples of this study predate the infection). Cell type and time point are not known. J is TRBJ1-3 and V is TRBV4-3; D remains unclear. Sequenced: PBMCs or a T cell subset sorted from them (not recorded which). The CDR3 region is CASSQDKESSGNTIYF. CDR3 DNA: TGCGCCAGCAGCCAAGATAAGGAGTCCTCTGGAAACACCATATATTTT.